The T cell receptor (beta chain) under discussion was sequenced for a study of blood T cells in healthy people across ages. Drawn from each donor were approximately 10 milliliters of peripheral blood. The trim removed 4 bases at V and 1 base at J, leaving 7 bases unmatched. The CDR3 extends over 18 amino acids. Germline V CDR1 and CDR2: SEHNR, FQNEAQ (reference sequence). With a J-beta primer mix and a sample-barcoded 5' primer, a second PCR ran 7 to 11 cycles. One entry per CDR3 protein results from TCRdb running MiXCR on the 5' RACE reads. The table lists around 1,000,000 distinct CDR3 sequences, roughly two fifths of them singletons.

The rearrangement joins TRBV7-9 to TRBJ2-4, with 13 bases fitting TRBD2. Sample: blood. The TCR was taken from a man between 18 and 29 years old in good health. As DNA, the CDR3 is TGTGCCAGCAGCTCCCACTCGACTAGCGGGGGGGCCAAAAACATTCAGTACTTC. Translation gives CASSSHSTSGGAKNIQYF.